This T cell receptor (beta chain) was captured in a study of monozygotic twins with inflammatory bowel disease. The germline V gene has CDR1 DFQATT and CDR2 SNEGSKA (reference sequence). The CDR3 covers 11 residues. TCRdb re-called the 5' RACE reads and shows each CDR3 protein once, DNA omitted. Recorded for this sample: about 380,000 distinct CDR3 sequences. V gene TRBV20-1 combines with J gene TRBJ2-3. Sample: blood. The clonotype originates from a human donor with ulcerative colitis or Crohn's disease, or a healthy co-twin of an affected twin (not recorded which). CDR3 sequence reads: CSARFADTQYF.